These 19 T cell receptor beta chains originate from one sample sequenced in a study of cytomegalovirus exposure and HLA in healthy donors. Both 60 Vbeta primers and 13 Jbeta primers went into the PCR. Assay used: immunoSEQ multiplex PCR; TCRdb lists only in-frame clones, some missing. The data contain fewer than 110,000 clones, roughly three quarters of them singletons. The specimen was PBMCs. The origin of the receptors is a man aged 18 to 30 in good health and CMV-seronegative.

The V call is TRBV19, the J call TRBJ2-3; perhaps TRBD2 as D (6 bases). The CDR3 consists of 11 residues. The ends were cut back, 6 bases at V and 5 bases at J, with 6 bases in the middle. Germline V gene lookup returns CDR1 LNHDA and CDR2 SQIVND (reference sequence). The DNA of the CDR3 is TGTGCCAGTAGGGGAGGAGATACGCAGTATTTT. This translates into CASRGGDTQYF. The complete variable domain, with remaining parts taken from reference TRBV19 and TRBJ2-3, reads DGGITQSPKYLFRKEGQNVTLSCEQNLNHDAMYWYRQDPGQGLRLIYYSQIVNDFQKGDIAEGYSVSREKKESFPLTVTSAQKNPTAFYLCASRGGDTQYFGPGTRLTVL.

This clone was seen just once. V is TRBV7-3 and J is TRBJ2-3; D is undetermined. The V and J ends lost 1 base and 6 bases respectively, with 17 bases between them. This CDR3 region has 16 residues. Per the germline V gene, CDR1 is SGHTA and CDR2 is FQGTGA. The CDR3, as DNA: TGTGCCAGCAGCTTAATTCCCACAATAGCTTCCGATACGCAGTATTTT. Protein product: CASSLIPTIASDTQYF.

This clone was picked up one time. The chain links TRBV7-2 to TRBJ2-1; 7 bases fit TRBD2. There are 18 residues in the CDR3. The V segment lost 0 bases and the J segment 1 base; nucleotides outside the gene matches: 9. Germline CDR1 and CDR2: SGHTA and FQGNSA. The CDR3 bases are TGTGCCAGCAGCTTAGCAGGACTAGAGACGATATCCTACAATGAGCAGTTCTTC. This sequence encodes CASSLAGLETISYNEQFF.

There are many counts of this clone. V gene TRBV4-3 combines with J gene TRBJ1-4, with no clear D. There are 13 residues in the CDR3. The V gene lost 4 bases and the J gene lost 10 bases, with 13 bases spanning the gap. Germline CDR1 is LGHNA and CDR2 is YSLEER. CDR3 sequence: CASSPGSWGKLFF. In DNA form, the CDR3 reads TGCGCCAGCAGCCCGGGATCTTGGGGAAAACTGTTTTTT.

The chain joins TRBV6-5 to TRBJ2-1; TRBD1 might be the D (5 bases). The CDR3 runs 13 residues. The ends were cut back, 0 bases at V and 10 bases at J, with 10 bases in the middle. Germline CDR1 MNHEY, CDR2 SVGAGI. The CDR3 here is CASSYSWGQEQFF. The CDR3 DNA reads TGTGCCAGCAGTTACTCATGGGGCCAGGAGCAGTTCTTC.

The V and J genes are TRBV27 and TRBJ2-7; D is possibly TRBD2 (6 bases). The CDR3 is 11 residues long. The V gene's germline CDR1 is MNHEY and CDR2 SMNVEV (reference sequence). V was clipped by 7 bases and J by 4 bases, with 8 bases between them. The CDR3 region is CASTGGYEQYF. CDR3 nucleotides: TGTGCCAGCACCGGAGGGTACGAGCAGTACTTC.

For this clone: The junction differs from germline at one of its ends, possibly a read error. The rearrangement links TRBV27 to TRBJ2-5; 10 bases match TRBD1. TRBJ2-7 matches the DNA end more closely, so the J call is doubtful. Germline V gene data show CDR1 as MNHEY and CDR2 as SMNVEV (reference sequence). The CDR3 consists of 15 residues. CDR3 region: CASGFSRTGGYEQYF. The CDR3 DNA sequence: TGTGCCAGCGGTTTCTCGCGGACAGGGGGCTACGAGCAGTACTTC.

This clone was detected only a few times. The V call is TRBV4-3, the J call TRBJ2-7; D not certain. Germline lookup yields CDR1 LGHNA and CDR2 YSLEER. This CDR3 region has 15 residues. V lost 3 bases to trimming and J lost 1 base, with 13 bases between them. CDR3 amino acids: CASSQKRSTSYEQYF. The CDR3 nucleotides read TGCGCCAGCAGCCAGAAAAGGAGCACTTCCTACGAGCAGTACTTC.

This clone showed up just a few times. The V call is TRBV15, the J call TRBJ2-3, with D perhaps TRBD2 (5 bases). Germline CDR1 reads LNHNV; CDR2 reads YYDKDF (reference sequence). The CDR3 length is 15 residues. V was clipped by 8 bases and J by 1 base, with 16 bases between them. Written as DNA, the CDR3 is TGTGCCACCCGGCCGGACTCTTCGGGCACAGATACGCAGTATTTT. This codes for CATRPDSSGTDTQYF.

This chain connects TRBV19 to TRBJ1-5, with D tentatively TRBD1 (5 bases). This CDR3 has 18 residues. V lost 2 bases, J lost 4 bases, and 21 bases lay in between. Germline V lookup: CDR1 LNHDA, CDR2 SQIVND (reference sequence). In DNA form, the CDR3 reads TGTGCCAGTAGTATATACGACAAGAGGAGGGGAAGGAATCAGCCCCAGCATTTT. It is translated as CASSIYDKRRGRNQPQHF.

V usage is TRBV7-9 and J usage is TRBJ2-3, with 7 bases that match TRBD1. Germline V CDR1 and CDR2: SEHNR, FQNEAQ (reference sequence). The CDR3 has 15 amino acids. V trimming: 5 bases; J trimming: 4 bases; junction bases outside the gene matches: 9. CDR3 sequence reads: CASSRQGIVADTQYF. The CDR3 DNA reads as TGTGCCAGCAGCAGACAGGGAATAGTTGCAGATACGCAGTATTTT.

The V and J genes are TRBV4-2 and TRBJ2-5, with D perhaps matching TRBD2 (7 bases). V dropped 0 bases and J dropped 1 base, with 12 bases sitting between them. CDR3 length equals 16 residues. From germline, CDR1 is LGHNA and CDR2 YNFKEQ. The CDR3 DNA follows: TGTGCCAGCAGCCAAGAGGACAGCGGGACCCAAGAGACCCAGTACTTC. Translation: CASSQEDSGTQETQYF.

J is TRBJ2-1 and V is TRBV4-3; a weak D match, TRBD2 (5 bases). The V end was cut by 0 bases, the J end by 2 bases, with 8 bases between. CDR1 is LGHNA and CDR2 is YSLEER in the germline V gene. The CDR3 has 15 residues. The DNA of the CDR3 is TGCGCCAGCAGCCAAGACCAACTAGCCTACAATGAGCAGTTCTTC. It codes for CASSQDQLAYNEQFF.

The chain combines TRBV6-1 with TRBJ1-2; D not certain. The CDR3 contains 14 residues. Germline lookup yields CDR1 MNHNS and CDR2 SASEGT. V was clipped by 0 bases and J by 0 bases, with 5 bases between them. The CDR3 is CASSEAQTNYGYTF. Here the CDR3 DNA reads TGTGCCAGCAGTGAAGCCCAGACTAACTATGGCTACACCTTC.

V gene TRBV7-2 combines with J gene TRBJ1-2; D remains unclear. Germline V lookup: CDR1 SGHTA, CDR2 FQGNSA. The CDR3 contains 13 residues. Trimming took 1 base from V and 2 from J, leaving 5 bases between them. DNA of the CDR3: TGTGCCAGCAGCTTAGTCGGGAACTATGGCTACACCTTC. Residues: CASSLVGNYGYTF.

For this clone: One junction end does not reproduce the germline sequence, and a read error may be involved. The chain uses TRBV29-1 and TRBJ1-2; 7 nucleotides agree with TRBD1. Per the germline V gene, CDR1 is SQVTM and CDR2 is ANQGSEA. The CDR3 runs to 16 residues. This CDR3 is CSVGRAPGQTNYGYPF. As DNA, the CDR3 is TGCAGCGTCGGACGAGCCCCGGGACAGACTAACTATGGCTACCCCTTC.

J is TRBJ2-5 and V is TRBV5-1; a possible D gene is TRBD2 (7 bases). V lost 4 bases to trimming and J lost 0 bases, with 16 bases between them. CDR1 SGHRS and CDR2 YFSETQ come from the germline V gene. The CDR3 length is 16 residues. The CDR3 nucleotides are TGCGCCAGCAGCCCGGGGAGGGGGACGGACCAAGAGACCCAGTACTTC. Translating gives CASSPGRGTDQETQYF.

The V gene is TRBV7-8, the J gene TRBJ2-6, with TRBD2 matching 11 bases. Germline CDR1 SGHVS, CDR2 FQNEAQ. The V and J ends lost 2 bases and 0 bases, in that order; junction bases with no gene match: 6. The CDR3 loop spans 19 amino acids. The DNA of the CDR3 is TGTGCCAGCAGCTTATTCCTAGCGGGGGGTTACTCTGGGGCCAACGTCCTGACTTTC. It translates to CASSLFLAGGYSGANVLTF.

The CDR3 protein is CASSSTGGSTDTQYF. Written as DNA, the CDR3 is TGCGCCAGCAGCTCGACAGGGGGCAGCACAGATACGCAGTATTTT. This chain links TRBV5-1 with TRBJ2-3; TRBD1 matches 10 bases. Germline CDR1 is SGHRS and CDR2 is YFSETQ. Trimming removed 3 bases from V and 0 bases from J; junction bases left unmatched: 1. CDR3 length equals 15 residues.